The clone carrying this TCR beta chain was observed once. Looked up from germline, CDR1 is SGHDT and CDR2 is YYEEEE. The CDR3 length is 13 residues. V was clipped by 0 bases and J by 7 bases, with 7 bases between them. The protocol was immunoSEQ multiplex PCR, while the TCRdb copy is restricted to in-frame clones and leaves out a portion. The sample carries 30,000 to 35,000 clones, more than 75% recorded once. This specimen comes from a study of OX40 agonist ivuxolimab in advanced cancers. Study overall: Administration of intravenous ivuxolimab to patients occurred every 2 weeks at 0.01 to 10 mg/kg.

The sequence derives from an adult with an advanced solid tumor such as melanoma, head and neck, liver or kidney cancer. Sequenced material: CD4+ or CD8+ T cells sorted from blood, taken in a trial of the OX40 agonist ivuxolimab. The chain couples TRBV5-6 to TRBJ1-4, with TRBD1 as a possible D gene (5 bases). The chain's CDR3 is CASSLGDFEKLFF. CDR3 nucleotide sequence: TGTGCCAGCAGCTTGGGGGACTTTGAAAAACTGTTTTTT.